The sequence of this T cell receptor (beta chain) was determined in a study of a mutant IDH1 vaccine in newly diagnosed glioma. Overall study context: Patients were started on vaccination 4-6 weeks after radiotherapy alone, or with temozolomide cycles. Treated patients, about 62% male and roughly 40% female, averaged roughly 43 years of age. Those enrolled had earlier been treated with radiotherapy, temozolomide, or both, mostly both.

Time point meaning: week 11, during vaccination. Each dose of the vaccine consisted of 300 ug of mutant IDH1 20-mer peptide, with topical imiquimod. The data were produced by immunoSEQ multiplex PCR, yet TCRdb's version contains in-frame clones alone and is incomplete. The table has tens of thousands of clones, 80% seen once; the top ten hold roughly 5.7%. Deletions cut 6 bases from V and 3 bases from J, with 9 bases between. CDR3 size: 12 residues. CDR1 is SGHTS, CDR2 YDEGEE, per germline. In the case of this clone: What it binds is not known.

V and J are TRBV5-8 and TRBJ2-5, with D hard to call. The material was PBMCs, obtained from a glioma patient whose treatment included an IDH1 peptide vaccine. The receptor's source is a man aged 45-60 years with glioma. CDR3 amino acids: CASTQREETQYF. The CDR3 DNA reads as TGTGCCAGCACACAGAGAGAAGAGACCCAGTACTTC.